This record looks at one TCR beta chain sequence and its context. Its antigen is unidentified. This entry comes from a study of shared clonotypes between healthy human individuals. General study points: All-four-donor shared clonotypes had higher generation probabilities than non-shared clonotypes did.

The J segment lost 4 bases and the V segment lost 4 bases, leaving 6 bases of the junction unmatched. Germline-derived CDR1 and CDR2 are MGHRA and YSYEKL. The CDR3 runs 15 residues. The split of CD4+ cells yielded CD45RA+ naive and CD45RA-negative memory subsets. Assay used: immunoSEQ multiplex PCR; TCRdb lists only in-frame clones, some missing. Of 2 million to 3 million clones in the sample, more than 80% were seen once. This chain joins TRBV4-1 and TRBJ1-5; TRBD1 matches 8 bases. The sequence derives from a man younger than 35 in good health. The sequenced sample was naive CD4+ T cells sorted from blood. Regarding subset: CD45RA+ positively selected. CDR3 residues: CASSPTGAKNQPQHF. CDR3 DNA sequence: TGCGCCAGCAGCCCGACAGGGGCAAAAAATCAGCCCCAGCATTTT.